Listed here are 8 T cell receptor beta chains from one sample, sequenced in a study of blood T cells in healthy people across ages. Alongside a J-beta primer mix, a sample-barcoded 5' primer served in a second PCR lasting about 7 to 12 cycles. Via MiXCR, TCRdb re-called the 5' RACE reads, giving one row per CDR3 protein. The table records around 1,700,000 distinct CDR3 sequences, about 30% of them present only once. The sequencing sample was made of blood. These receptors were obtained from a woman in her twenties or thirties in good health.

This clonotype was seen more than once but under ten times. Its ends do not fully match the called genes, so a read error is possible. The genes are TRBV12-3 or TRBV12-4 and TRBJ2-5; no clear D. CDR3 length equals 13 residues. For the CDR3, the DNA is TGTGCCGGCAGTTTAACCGGGCCAGAGACCCAGTACTTC. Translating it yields CAGSLTGPETQYF.

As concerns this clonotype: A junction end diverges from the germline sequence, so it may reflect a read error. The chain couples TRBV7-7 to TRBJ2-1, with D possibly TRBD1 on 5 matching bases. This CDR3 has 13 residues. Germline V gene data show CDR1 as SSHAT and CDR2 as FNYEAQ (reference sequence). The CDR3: CANSLDSYNEQFF. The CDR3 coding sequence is TGTGCCAACAGCTTAGACAGCTACAATGAGCAGTTCTTC.

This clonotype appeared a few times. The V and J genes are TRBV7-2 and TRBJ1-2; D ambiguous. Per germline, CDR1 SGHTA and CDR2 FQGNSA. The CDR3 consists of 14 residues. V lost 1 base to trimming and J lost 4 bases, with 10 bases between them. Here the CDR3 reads CASSLGLAAYGYTF. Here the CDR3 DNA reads TGTGCCAGCAGCTTAGGGCTGGCAGCCTATGGCTACACCTTC.

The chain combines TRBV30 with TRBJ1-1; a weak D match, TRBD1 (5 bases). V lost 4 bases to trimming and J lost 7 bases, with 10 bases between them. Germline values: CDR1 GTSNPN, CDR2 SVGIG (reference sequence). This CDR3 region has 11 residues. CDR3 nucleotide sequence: TGTGCCTGGACCCAGGGAAGTGAAGCTTTCTTT. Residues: CAWTQGSEAFF.

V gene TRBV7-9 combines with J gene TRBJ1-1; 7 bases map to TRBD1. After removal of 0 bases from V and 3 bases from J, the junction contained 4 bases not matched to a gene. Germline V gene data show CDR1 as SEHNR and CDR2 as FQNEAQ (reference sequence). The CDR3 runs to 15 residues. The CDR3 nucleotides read TGTGCCAGCAGCTTAGCGACAGGGCTTGACACTGAAGCTTTCTTT. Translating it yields CASSLATGLDTEAFF.

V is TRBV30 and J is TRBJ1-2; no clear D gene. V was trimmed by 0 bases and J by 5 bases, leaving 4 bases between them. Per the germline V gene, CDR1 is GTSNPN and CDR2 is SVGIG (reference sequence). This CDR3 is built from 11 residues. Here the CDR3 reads CAWSVGYGYTF. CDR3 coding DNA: TGTGCCTGGAGTGTAGGGTATGGCTACACCTTC.

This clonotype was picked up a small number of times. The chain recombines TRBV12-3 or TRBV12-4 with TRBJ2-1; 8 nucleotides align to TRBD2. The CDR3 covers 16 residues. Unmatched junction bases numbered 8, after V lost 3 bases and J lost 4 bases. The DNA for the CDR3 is TGTGCCAGCAGTTTTCCCAGCGGGGGAAATTACAATGAGCAGTTCTTC. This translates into CASSFPSGGNYNEQFF.

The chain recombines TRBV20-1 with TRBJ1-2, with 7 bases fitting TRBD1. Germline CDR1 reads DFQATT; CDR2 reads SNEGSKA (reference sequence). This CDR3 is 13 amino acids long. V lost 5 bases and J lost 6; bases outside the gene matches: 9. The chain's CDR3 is CSALQGGTDGYTF. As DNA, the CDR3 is TGCAGTGCTCTCCAGGGGGGAACGGATGGCTACACCTTC.